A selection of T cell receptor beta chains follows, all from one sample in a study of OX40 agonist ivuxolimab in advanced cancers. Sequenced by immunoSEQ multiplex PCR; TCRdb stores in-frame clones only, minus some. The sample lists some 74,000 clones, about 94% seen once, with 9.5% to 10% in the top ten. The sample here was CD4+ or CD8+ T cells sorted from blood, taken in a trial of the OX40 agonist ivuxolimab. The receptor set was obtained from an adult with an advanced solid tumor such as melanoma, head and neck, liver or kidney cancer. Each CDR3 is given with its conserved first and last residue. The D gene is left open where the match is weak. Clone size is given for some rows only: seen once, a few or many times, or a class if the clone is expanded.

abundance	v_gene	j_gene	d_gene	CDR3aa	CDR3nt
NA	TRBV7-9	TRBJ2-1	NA	CASSLAQKGQFF	TGTGCCAGCAGCTTAGCTCAAAAAGGGCAGTTCTTC
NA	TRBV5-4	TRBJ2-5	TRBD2	CASSVPGLAGGVETQYF	TGTGCCAGCAGCGTTCCGGGACTAGCGGGAGGGGTGGAGACCCAGTACTTC
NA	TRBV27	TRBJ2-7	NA	CASSLSWQGPYEQYF	TGTGCCAGCAGTTTATCGTGGCAGGGGCCCTACGAGCAGTACTTC
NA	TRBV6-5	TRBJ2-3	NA	CASSYQGGTDTQYF	TGTGCCAGCAGTTACCAGGGAGGAACAGATACGCAGTATTTT
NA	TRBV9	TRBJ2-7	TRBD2	CASSVAGLAYEQYF	TGTGCCAGCAGCGTAGCTGGACTAGCCTACGAGCAGTACTTC
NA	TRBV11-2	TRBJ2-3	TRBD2	CASSFLLAGEDTQYF	TGTGCCAGCAGCTTCTTGCTAGCGGGGGAAGATACGCAGTATTTT
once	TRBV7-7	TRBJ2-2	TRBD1	CASSLGTGGREELFF	TGTGCCAGCAGCCTCGGGACAGGGGGCAGGGAGGAGCTGTTTTTT
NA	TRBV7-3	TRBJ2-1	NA	CASSPVVSGYNEQFF	TGTGCCAGCAGCCCAGTGGTGAGCGGGTACAATGAGCAGTTCTTC
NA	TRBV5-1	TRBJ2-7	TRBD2	CASSLGTSGGTYEQYF	TGCGCCAGCAGCTTGGGGACTAGCGGGGGGACCTACGAGCAGTACTTC
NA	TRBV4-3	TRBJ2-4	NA	CASSQAYKILAKNIQYF	TGCGCCAGCAGCCAAGCGTACAAAATCCTAGCCAAAAACATTCAGTACTTC
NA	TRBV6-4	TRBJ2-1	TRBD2	CASSDLGLAGGPNNEQFF	TGTGCCAGCAGTGACCTGGGACTAGCGGGAGGCCCTAACAATGAGCAGTTCTTC
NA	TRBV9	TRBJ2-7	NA	CASSRTAGITYEQYF	TGTGCCAGCAGCAGGACGGCAGGAATTACCTACGAGCAGTACTTC
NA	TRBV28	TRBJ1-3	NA	CASTSGGLGNTIYF	TGTGCCAGCACCTCGGGGGGGCTTGGAAACACCATATATTTT
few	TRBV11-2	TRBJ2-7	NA	CASSFFSGRAYEQYF	TGTGCCAGCAGCTTTTTTAGTGGGAGAGCCTACGAGCAGTACTTC
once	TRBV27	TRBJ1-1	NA	CASSLLADTEAFF	TGTGCCAGCAGTTTATTAGCCGACACTGAAGCTTTCTTT
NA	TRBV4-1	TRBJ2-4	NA	CASSQGALRDDQNIQYF	TGCGCCAGCAGCCAAGGGGCTTTGCGGGACGATCAAAACATTCAGTACTTC
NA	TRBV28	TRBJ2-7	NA	CASSSAYRDYEQYF	TGTGCCAGCAGTTCCGCATACAGGGACTACGAGCAGTACTTC
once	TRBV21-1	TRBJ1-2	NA	CASSNSGYGYTF	TGTGCCAGCAGCAATTCTGGTTATGGCTACACCTTC
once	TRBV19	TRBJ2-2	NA	CASGLWGPTGELFF	TGTGCCAGTGGCTTGTGGGGACCGACCGGGGAGCTGTTTTTT
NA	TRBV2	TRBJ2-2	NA	CASSEAIRTGELFF	TGTGCCAGCAGTGAAGCGATACGAACCGGGGAGCTGTTTTTT
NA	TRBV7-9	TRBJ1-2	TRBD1	CASNPGTGFEGYTF	TGTGCCAGCAACCCCGGGACAGGGTTTGAGGGCTACACCTTC
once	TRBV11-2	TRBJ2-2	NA	CASSSGFAGELFF	TGTGCCAGCAGCTCCGGGTTCGCCGGGGAGCTGTTTTTT
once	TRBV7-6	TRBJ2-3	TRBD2	CASSLAGGEDTQYF	TGTGCCAGCAGCTTAGCGGGAGGGGAGGATACGCAGTATTTT
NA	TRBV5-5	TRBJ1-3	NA	CASSLAGGTLETGNTIYF	TGTGCCAGCAGCTTGGCCGGGGGGACCCTGGAGACTGGAAACACCATATATTTT
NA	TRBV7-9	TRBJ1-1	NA	CASSPVANTEAFF	TGTGCCAGCAGCCCGGTAGCTAACACTGAAGCTTTCTTT
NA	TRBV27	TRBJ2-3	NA	CASSFILADTQYF	TGTGCCAGCAGTTTCATCTTGGCAGATACGCAGTATTTT
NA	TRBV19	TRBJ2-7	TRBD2	CASSIISGDYEQYF	TGTGCCAGTAGTATCATTAGCGGGGATTACGAGCAGTACTTC
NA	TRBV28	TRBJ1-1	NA	CASSLFSGGPNTEAFF	TGTGCCAGCAGTTTATTTTCGGGGGGCCCGAACACTGAAGCTTTCTTT
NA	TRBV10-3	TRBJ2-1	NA	CAIAAGSSYNEQFF	TGTGCCATCGCCGCGGGGAGCTCCTACAATGAGCAGTTCTTC
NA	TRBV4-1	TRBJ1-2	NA	CASSQNQGNYGYTF	TGCGCCAGCAGCCAAAACCAGGGTAACTATGGCTACACCTTC
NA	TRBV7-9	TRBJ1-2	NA	CASSLTLNYGYTF	TGTGCCAGCAGCTTAACACTAAACTATGGCTACACCTTC
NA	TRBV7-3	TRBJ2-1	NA	CASSPGRGYNEQFF	TGTGCCAGCAGCCCCGGGCGGGGCTACAATGAGCAGTTCTTC
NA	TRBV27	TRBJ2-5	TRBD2	CASRLAGFQETQYF	TGTGCCAGCCGGCTAGCGGGGTTCCAAGAGACCCAGTACTTC
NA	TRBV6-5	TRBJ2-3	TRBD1	CASSWTGTPDTQYF	TGTGCCAGCAGTTGGACAGGGACCCCAGATACGCAGTATTTT
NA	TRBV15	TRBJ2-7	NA	CATSRDGVLDYEQYF	TGTGCCACCAGCAGAGATGGGGTTTTGGACTACGAGCAGTACTTC
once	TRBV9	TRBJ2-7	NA	CASSVGGSSYEQYF	TGTGCCAGCAGCGTAGGGGGGAGCTCCTACGAGCAGTACTTC
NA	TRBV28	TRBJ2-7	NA	CAAGQPFSYEQYF	TGTGCGGCGGGGCAGCCTTTTTCCTACGAGCAGTACTTC
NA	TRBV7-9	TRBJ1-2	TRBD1	CASSFVGQGGGYTF	TGTGCCAGCAGCTTTGTGGGACAGGGTGGTGGCTACACCTTC
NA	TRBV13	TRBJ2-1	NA	CASSPRQSPNEQFF	TGTGCCAGCAGCCCCCGACAATCACCTAATGAGCAGTTCTTC
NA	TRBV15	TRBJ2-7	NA	CATSSNSKLGLSYEQYF	TGTGCCACCAGCAGCAACAGTAAGCTTGGCCTCTCCTACGAGCAGTACTTC
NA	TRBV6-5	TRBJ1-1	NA	CAVLTTGSNTEAFF	TGTGCCGTACTAACGACAGGTTCGAACACTGAAGCTTTCTTT
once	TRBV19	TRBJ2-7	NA	CASSRHRRDEQYF	TGTGCCAGTAGTCGTCACAGGAGGGACGAGCAGTACTTC
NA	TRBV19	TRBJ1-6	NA	CASSIVGGPLHF	TGTGCCAGTAGTATAGTCGGGGGGCCCCTCCACTTT
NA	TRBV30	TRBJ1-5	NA	CAWSEGRGAQPQHF	TGTGCCTGGAGTGAGGGGCGGGGAGCTCAGCCCCAGCATTTT
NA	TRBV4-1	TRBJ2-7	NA	CASSQASTHEQYF	TGCGCCAGCAGCCAAGCCAGTACCCACGAGCAGTACTTC
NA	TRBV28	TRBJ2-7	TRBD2	CASINSGSLNYEQYF	TGTGCCAGCATTAATAGCGGGTCCCTCAATTACGAGCAGTACTTC
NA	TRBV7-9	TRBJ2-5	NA	CASSLQLQETQYF	TGTGCCAGCAGCTTACAGCTACAAGAGACCCAGTACTTC
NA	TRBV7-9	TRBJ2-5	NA	CASSLVPGMETQYF	TGTGCCAGCAGCTTAGTCCCAGGGATGGAGACCCAGTACTTC
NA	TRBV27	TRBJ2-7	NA	CASSLMGSYEQYF	TGTGCCAGCAGTTTAATGGGGTCCTACGAGCAGTACTTC
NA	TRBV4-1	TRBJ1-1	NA	CASSYTQGLMNTEAFF	TGCGCCAGCAGCTATACACAGGGCCTTATGAACACTGAAGCTTTCTTT
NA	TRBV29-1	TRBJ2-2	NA	CSVWSGTGELFF	TGCAGCGTTTGGTCGGGAACCGGGGAGCTGTTTTTT
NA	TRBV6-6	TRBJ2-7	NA	CASSPPFIYEQYF	TGTGCCAGCAGTCCCCCCTTCATATACGAGCAGTACTTC
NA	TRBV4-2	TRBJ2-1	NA	CASSQDPPLNEQFF	TGTGCCAGCAGCCAAGATCCCCCATTAAATGAGCAGTTCTTC
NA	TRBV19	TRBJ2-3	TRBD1	CASTTGTGATDTQYF	TGTGCCAGTACCACCGGGACAGGGGCCACAGATACGCAGTATTTT
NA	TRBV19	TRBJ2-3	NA	CASSADQRTSTDTQYF	TGTGCCAGTAGTGCCGATCAGAGGACTAGCACAGATACGCAGTATTTT
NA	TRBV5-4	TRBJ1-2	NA	CASRHHGEGGYGYTF	TGTGCCAGCAGGCACCACGGGGAGGGAGGCTATGGCTACACCTTC
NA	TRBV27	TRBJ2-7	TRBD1	CASSLTRTGWVYYEQYF	TGTGCCAGCAGTTTAACTCGGACAGGGTGGGTCTACTACGAGCAGTACTTC